This T cell receptor beta chain is drawn from a study of blood T cell repertoires in COVID-19. Study information: Samples of COVID-19 (acute and convalescent) were obtained from the United States, Italy and Spain. PBMCs, B-cell-depleted T cells, or T cells were the source of the cDNA or gDNA that made up the material.

Deletions cut 7 bases from V and 5 bases from J, with 14 bases between. The CDR3 is made up of 12 amino acids. Germline V gives CDR1 SQVTM, CDR2 ANQGSEA. Individuals aged roughly 18 to 95 years were recruited from approximately 22 US areas. Source study methods: Reference gene primers were amplified, and this amplification served to estimate nucleated cell counts. Using immunoSEQ multiplex PCR, the repertoire was profiled, and TCRdb retains in-frame clones only, with some absent. V and J calls and clone size come straight from that table; D and trimming were deduced from the DNA. The sample lists 200,000 to 300,000 clones; just under 90% were seen once.

The chain is built from TRBV29-1 and TRBJ2-5, with D perhaps matching TRBD2 (7 bases). Source material: PBMCs or T cells enriched from blood (not recorded which). The sequence was obtained from a woman aged 25 to 45 with acute COVID-19. The CDR3 region has the DNA TGCAGCGCCGCGGGGGCGGGGGAGACCCAGTACTTC. Protein: CSAAGAGETQYF.